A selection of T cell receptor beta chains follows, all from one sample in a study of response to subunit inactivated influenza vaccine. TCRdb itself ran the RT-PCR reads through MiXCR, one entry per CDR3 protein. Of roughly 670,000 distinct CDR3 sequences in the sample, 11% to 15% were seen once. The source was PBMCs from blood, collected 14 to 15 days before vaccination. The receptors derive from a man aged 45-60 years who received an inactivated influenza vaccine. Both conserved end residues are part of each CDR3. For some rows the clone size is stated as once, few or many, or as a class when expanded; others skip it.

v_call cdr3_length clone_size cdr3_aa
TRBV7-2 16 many CASSLSSSGGQETQYF
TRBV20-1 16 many CSAGPFAGDYTGELFF
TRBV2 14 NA CASSDWSSYNEQFF
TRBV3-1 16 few CASSQDQIGSTDTQYF
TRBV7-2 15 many CASSLGGLGTDTQYF
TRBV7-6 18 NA CASSLSLKGVSGANVLTF
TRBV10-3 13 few CAISRQGFHEQYF
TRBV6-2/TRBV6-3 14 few CATKGGYRGVEQFF
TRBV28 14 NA CASSQGGDNQPQHF
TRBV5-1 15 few CASSLARGAVYEQYF
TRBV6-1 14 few CASREFGSTDTQYF
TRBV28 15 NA CASIRTGTGTYEQYF
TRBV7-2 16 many CASSLPGQGIYNEQFF
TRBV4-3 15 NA CASSQGGQGAGTQYF
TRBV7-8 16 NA CASSWVEGPRTYEQYF
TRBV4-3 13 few CASSQDSFYGYTF
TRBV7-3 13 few CASSFTYTDTQYF
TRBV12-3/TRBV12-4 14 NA CASSFSGGKAPQHF
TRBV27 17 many CASSLSPGQGNTGELFF
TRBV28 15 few CASSLAAGRGQPQHF
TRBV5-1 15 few CASSLPSGGISEQFF
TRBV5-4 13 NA CASSFIGAQEQYF
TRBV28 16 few CASSGYQGSNTDTQYF
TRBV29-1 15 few CSVEEFTGTGETQYF
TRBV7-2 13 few CASSMTVNTEAFF
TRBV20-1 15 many CSARGWGGPYNEQFF
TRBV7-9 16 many CASSLLASGDGDTQYF
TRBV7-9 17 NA CASSQTRVLLSGNTIYF
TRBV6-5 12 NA CPEGGISYEQYF
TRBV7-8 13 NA CASSSTGRFEAFF
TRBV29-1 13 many CSALAGGTYEQYF
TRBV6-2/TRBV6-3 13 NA CASSRDTANVLTF
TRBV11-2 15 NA CASSNRDRGDEKLFF
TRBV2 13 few CASTRGANEKLFF
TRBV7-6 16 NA CASSLEQAGVTDTQYF
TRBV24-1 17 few CATSDPQEGALPYEQYF
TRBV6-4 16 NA CASGYRGLVGTDTQYF